This passage covers 29 T cell receptor beta chains from one sample sequenced in a study of Ad26.COV2.S vaccination and SARS-CoV-2 variants. The table came from immunoSEQ multiplex PCR; TCRdb's copy has only in-frame clones and leaves some out. This sample carries over 110,000 clones, 86% of them seen once, and the ten largest clones take around 5%. Sequenced here: peripheral blood, sampled after recovery from COVID-19. The receptors here all came from a human donor who had recovered from COVID-19.

This clone has a single count. V and J are TRBV19 and TRBJ2-2; 10 bases match TRBD1. V was pared by 6 bases and J by 3 bases, with 7 bases of the junction left unmatched. Per the germline V gene, CDR1 is LNHDA and CDR2 is SQIVND (reference sequence). The CDR3 length is 16 residues. The chain's CDR3 is CASRVLDRGDTGELFF. CDR3 nucleotides: TGTGCCAGTAGAGTCCTGGACAGGGGGGACACCGGGGAGCTGTTTTTT.

This clone appeared a few times. CDR3 bases: TGTGCCAGCAGCCTCAGGGAGTCGGGCGGAAACACCATATATTTT. Translating gives CASSLRESGGNTIYF. This chain joins TRBV7-2 and TRBJ1-3; weak D call: TRBD1 (5 bases). V lost 5 bases and J 4 bases, leaving 15 bases between the germline ends. CDR1 and CDR2 from the germline V gene are SGHTA and FQGNSA. The CDR3 has 15 amino acids.

The rearrangement links TRBV7-6 to TRBJ2-2; 7 bases agree with TRBD1. V shed 4 bases, J shed 5 bases, and the junction held 19 bases outside the gene matches. CDR1 is SGHVS and CDR2 is FNYEAQ in the germline V gene. The CDR3 totals 19 residues. Here the CDR3 reads CASSSRGLFTGAGTGELFF. CDR3 DNA sequence: TGTGCCAGCAGCTCTAGGGGCCTTTTTACAGGGGCTGGGACCGGGGAGCTGTTTTTT.

The chain combines TRBV6-6 with TRBJ1-2, with TRBD1 as a possible D gene (5 bases). CDR1 and CDR2 (germline): MNHNY, SVGAGI (reference sequence). This CDR3 spans 13 amino acids. Trimming took 2 bases from V and 1 from J, leaving 5 bases between them. This CDR3 reads CASSYGGNYGYTF. Written as DNA, the CDR3 is TGTGCCAGCAGTTACGGGGGTAACTATGGCTACACCTTC.

The chain uses TRBV30 and TRBJ1-4; 9 bases map to TRBD1. The trim removed 6 bases at V and 2 bases at J, leaving 13 bases unmatched. This CDR3 contains 17 residues. Germline loops: CDR1 GTSNPN, CDR2 SVGIG (reference sequence). CDR3 DNA: TGTGCCTGCAACCGGGACAGGGAAGGTCGGACTAATGAAAAACTGTTTTTT. Residues: CACNRDREGRTNEKLFF.

The chain joins TRBV3-1 (or the pseudogene TRBV3-2) to TRBJ1-5; the D is unclear. The germline V and J ends were trimmed by 0 bases and 2 bases, with 11 bases remaining between them. Germline CDR1 LGHDT, CDR2 YNNKEL (reference sequence). The CDR3 loop spans 16 amino acids. The CDR3 is CASSQEIKAGNQPQHF. The CDR3 nucleotides are TGTGCCAGCAGCCAAGAAATTAAGGCAGGCAATCAGCCCCAGCATTTT.

The chain carries TRBV11-2 and TRBJ1-2, with D tentatively TRBD1 (5 bases). The CDR3 runs 14 residues. V lost 0 bases, J lost 8 bases, and 13 bases lay in between. The V gene's germline CDR1 is SGHAT and CDR2 FQNNGV. The CDR3 region has the DNA TGTGCCAGCAGCTTAGATTCGGGGGACCACGGCTACACCTTC. Translating gives CASSLDSGDHGYTF.

The chain uses TRBV14 and TRBJ1-5, with D unresolved. With 1 base removed from V and 0 bases from J, the gap between germline ends came to 13 bases. Germline V lookup: CDR1 SGHDN, CDR2 FVKESK. The CDR3 extends over 17 amino acids. The CDR3 here is CASSQVVWEYSNQPQHF. The CDR3, as DNA: TGTGCCAGCAGCCAAGTGGTTTGGGAATATAGCAATCAGCCCCAGCATTTT.

V is TRBV5-4 and J is TRBJ1-2; unclear D gene. Germline V gene lookup returns CDR1 SGHNT and CDR2 YYREEE (reference sequence). V lost 2 bases, J lost 7 bases, and 18 bases lay in between. This CDR3 contains 15 residues. The CDR3 sequence: CASSFRLRDSGGYTF. The CDR3 DNA sequence: TGTGCCAGCAGCTTCCGGCTGCGAGATTCGGGTGGCTACACCTTC.

The genes are TRBV6-2 or TRBV6-3 and TRBJ1-2; 7 positions match TRBD1. This CDR3 is built from 15 residues. The V gene end was trimmed by 5 bases and the J gene end by 0 bases; junction bases not matched to a gene: 6. Germline CDR1 is MNHEY and CDR2 is SVGEGT. The CDR3 sequence: CASSNRDRPNYGYTF. The CDR3 bases are TGTGCCAGCAGTAACCGGGACAGACCTAACTATGGCTACACCTTC.

This chain links TRBV5-4 with TRBJ1-1; tentative D call: TRBD1 (6 bases). CDR1 and CDR2 (germline): SGHNT, YYREEE (reference sequence). Trimming took off 4 bases at V and 4 bases at J, with 8 bases between the two ends. The CDR3 has 12 residues. In nucleotides, the CDR3 is TGTGCCAGCAGCACAGGGCTCACTGAAGCTTTCTTT. Its translation is CASSTGLTEAFF. Full variable domain (rest looked up from reference TRBV5-4 and TRBJ1-1): ETGVTQSPTHLIKTRGQQVTLRCSSQSGHNTVSWYQQALGQGPQFIFQYYREEENGRGNFPPRFSGLQFPNYSSELNVNALELDDSALYLCASSTGLTEAFFGQGTRLTVV.

The rearrangement joins TRBV28 to TRBJ1-2, with D perhaps matching TRBD1 (5 bases). The V and J ends lost 3 bases and 8 bases respectively, with 16 bases between them. Germline V lookup: CDR1 MDHEN, CDR2 SYDVKM. The CDR3 runs to 14 residues. In nucleotides, the CDR3 is TGTGCCAGCAGTTTGGAGGGACCCCCCGGAGGCTACACCTTC. Translating gives CASSLEGPPGGYTF.

This clone appeared once. This chain joins TRBV12-2 and TRBJ2-7; the table calls TRBD2, which could not be checked here. TRBV12-2 is marked as a pseudogene. The length of the CDR3 is 12 residues. The CDR3 DNA follows: TGTGCAAGTCGCCCCCGGGGGAACGAGCAGTACTTC. Amino acid sequence: CASRPRGNEQYF.

In this sample, this clone turned up once. The chain has TRBV4-3 and TRBJ2-7; D tentatively fits TRBD1 or TRBD2 (7 bases each). The ends were cut back, 1 base at V and 2 bases at J, with 12 bases in the middle. The CDR3 totals 15 residues. In germline, CDR1 is LGHNA, CDR2 YSLEER. CDR3 in amino acids: CASSQAQGGAYEQYF. The CDR3 DNA sequence: TGCGCCAGCAGCCAAGCCCAGGGGGGGGCCTACGAGCAGTACTTC.

There are a few counts of this clone. V gene TRBV5-5 combines with J gene TRBJ1-6, with no clear D. V was pared by 4 bases and J by 7 bases, with 12 bases between. This CDR3 has 14 amino acids. The germline gives CDR1 SGHKS, CDR2 YYEKEE (reference sequence). The CDR3: CASSLTQRNSPLHF. In DNA, the CDR3 is TGTGCCAGCAGCCTCACGCAGAGGAATTCACCCCTCCACTTT.

This clone was recorded once. This chain links TRBV4-1 with TRBJ1-5; weak D call: TRBD1 (6 bases). The CDR3 spans 15 residues. Germline V gene sequence: CDR1 MGHRA, CDR2 YSYEKL. V gave up 5 bases and J gave up 2 bases, with 13 bases separating them. CDR3 amino acids: CASSGTTGRNQPQHF. The CDR3 DNA is TGCGCCAGCAGCGGGACCACAGGGCGCAATCAGCCCCAGCATTTT.

This clone was detected once. CDR3 sequence: CASSLGLGPYNEQFF. CDR3 DNA sequence: TGTGCCAGCAGCTTGGGGCTAGGACCTTACAATGAGCAGTTCTTC. This chain uses TRBV5-4 with TRBJ2-1; D unclear. V lost 0 bases to trimming and J lost 4 bases, with 11 bases between them. The CDR3 runs to 15 residues. The germline CDR1 and CDR2 sequences are SGHNT and YYREEE (reference sequence).

Only one count was recorded for this clone. The rearrangement uses TRBV4-3 and TRBJ2-1; 13 nucleotides line up with TRBD2. V shed 5 bases, J shed 7 bases, and the junction held 8 bases outside the gene matches. The length of the CDR3 is 16 residues. CDR1 and CDR2 (germline): LGHNA, YSLEER. The CDR3 DNA sequence: TGCGCCAGCAGCACAGGCACGGGACTAGCGGGGAATGAGCAGTTCTTC. Translating gives CASSTGTGLAGNEQFF.

This chain joins TRBV9 and TRBJ1-2; TRBD1 matches at 11 bases. Germline V CDR1 and CDR2: SGDLS, YYNGEE. The trim removed 3 bases at V and 6 bases at J, leaving 10 bases unmatched. CDR3 size: 16 residues. The CDR3: CASSARGQGEVDGYTF. CDR3 in DNA: TGTGCCAGCAGCGCCCGGGGACAGGGGGAAGTGGATGGCTACACCTTC. Supplemented by reference TRBV9 and TRBJ1-2, the full variable domain reads DSGVTQTPKHLITATGQRVTLRCSPRSGDLSVYWYQQSLDQGLQFLIQYYNGEERAKGNILERFSAQQFPDLHSELNLSSLELGDSALYFCASSARGQGEVDGYTFGSGTRLTVV.

The genes are TRBV11-2 and TRBJ2-5; possible D gene TRBD2, 7 bases. V was trimmed by 1 base and J by 11 bases, leaving 11 bases between them. The length of the CDR3 is 12 residues. Germline lookup yields CDR1 SGHAT and CDR2 FQNNGV. DNA of the CDR3: TGTGCCAGCAGCTTAGGGGGGGGGCCTCAGTACTTC. Protein product: CASSLGGGPQYF.

The genes are TRBV7-2 and TRBJ1-5; D uncertain. The germline V and J ends were trimmed by 1 base and 9 bases, with 10 bases remaining between them. The CDR3 is 13 amino acids. Germline CDR1 SGHTA, CDR2 FQGNSA. The CDR3 coding sequence is TGTGCCAGCAGCTTAGAGCATTGGGGGCCCCAGCATTTT. Translation gives CASSLEHWGPQHF.

The chain recombines TRBV5-6 with TRBJ1-2; D is undetermined. This CDR3 spans 11 amino acids. Trimming stripped 5 bases from V and 8 bases from J, with 10 bases between. Germline V gene data show CDR1 as SGHDT and CDR2 as YYEEEE. For the CDR3, the DNA is TGTGCCAGCAGTTCCCTCAGGGGCTACACCTTC. It yields the protein CASSSLRGYTF.

This clone was seen a few times. This chain links TRBV9 with TRBJ1-2; D is unresolved. From germline, CDR1 is SGDLS and CDR2 YYNGEE. The length of the CDR3 is 12 residues. V shed 4 bases and J shed 5 bases, with 9 bases lying between them. The CDR3 bases are TGTGCCAGCAGCTCAACAGTTTATGGCTACACCTTC. This gives the protein CASSSTVYGYTF.

This clone was seen a handful of times. The rearrangement links TRBV5-1 to TRBJ2-7, with unresolved D. The ends were cut back, 4 bases at V and 2 bases at J, with 16 bases in the middle. In germline, CDR1 is SGHRS, CDR2 YFSETQ. CDR3 length: 15 amino acids. CDR3 bases: TGCGCCAGCAGCGTCCACACCCTGACTGCCTACGAGCAGTACTTC. Amino acid sequence: CASSVHTLTAYEQYF. Supplemented by reference TRBV5-1 and TRBJ2-7, the full variable domain reads KAGVTQTPRYLIKTRGQQVTLSCSPISGHRSVSWYQQTPGQGLQFLFEYFSETQRNKGNFPGRFSGRQFSNSRSEMNVSTLELGDSALYLCASSVHTLTAYEQYFGPGTRLTVT.

The rearrangement links TRBV7-9 to TRBJ1-1; 12 positions match TRBD1. The CDR3 loop spans 17 amino acids. CDR1 SEHNR and CDR2 FQNEAQ come from the germline V gene (reference sequence). The V segment lost 3 bases and the J segment 5 bases; nucleotides outside the gene matches: 10. CDR3 sequence: CASSFPVPGQGATEAFF. The CDR3 region has the DNA TGTGCCAGCAGCTTTCCAGTCCCGGGACAGGGGGCGACTGAAGCTTTCTTT.

The V gene is TRBV7-9, the J gene TRBJ1-2; weak D call: TRBD1 (5 bases). The ends were cut back, 3 bases at V and 3 bases at J, with 11 bases in the middle. The germline gives CDR1 SEHNR, CDR2 FQNEAQ (reference sequence). The CDR3 extends over 14 amino acids. CDR3 region: CASSFQGLDYGYTF. DNA of the CDR3: TGTGCCAGCAGCTTTCAGGGACTCGACTATGGCTACACCTTC.

The rearrangement links TRBV10-3 to TRBJ2-7; perhaps TRBD1 as D (6 bases). This CDR3 comprises 14 residues. Looked up from germline, CDR1 is ENHRY and CDR2 is SYGVKD. With 5 bases removed from V and 2 bases from J, the gap between germline ends came to 13 bases. The CDR3 region is CAISPTEGAYEQYF. The CDR3 bases are TGTGCCATCAGTCCCACCGAGGGGGCCTACGAGCAGTACTTC.

V and J are TRBV18 and TRBJ2-2, with D unresolved. The germline V gene has CDR1 KGHSH and CDR2 LQKENI. The CDR3 covers 12 residues. The V end was cut by 5 bases, the J end by 0 bases, with 1 base between. CDR3 sequence (DNA): TGTGCCAGCTCATCGAACACCGGGGAGCTGTTTTTT. Protein: CASSSNTGELFF. Complete variable domain (other parts from reference TRBV18 and TRBJ2-2): NAGVMQNPRHLVRRRGQEARLRCSPMKGHSHVYWYRQLPEEGLKFMVYLQKENIIDESGMPKERFSAEFPKEGPSILRIQQVVRGDSAAYFCASSSNTGELFFGEGSRLTVL.

The rearrangement uses TRBV11-2 and TRBJ1-4, with 7 bases fitting TRBD1. Germline V gives CDR1 SGHAT, CDR2 FQNNGV. CDR3 length equals 16 residues. V trimming: 5 bases; J trimming: 4 bases; junction bases outside the gene matches: 10. CDR3 region: CASSIKGGVGNEKLFF. CDR3 coding DNA: TGTGCCAGCAGCATTAAAGGGGGCGTTGGTAATGAAAAACTGTTTTTT.